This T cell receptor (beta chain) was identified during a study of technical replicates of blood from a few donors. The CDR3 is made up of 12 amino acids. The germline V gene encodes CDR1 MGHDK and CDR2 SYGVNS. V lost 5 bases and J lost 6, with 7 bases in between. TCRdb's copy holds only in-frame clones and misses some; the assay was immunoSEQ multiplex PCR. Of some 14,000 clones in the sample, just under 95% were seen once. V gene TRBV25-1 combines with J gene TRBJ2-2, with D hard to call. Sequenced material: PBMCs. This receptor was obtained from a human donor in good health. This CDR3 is CASSHTAGELFF. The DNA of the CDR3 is TGTGCCAGCAGTCATACAGCCGGGGAGCTGTTTTTT.